This TCR beta chain was identified in a study of blood T cell repertoires in COVID-19. Profiled with immunoSEQ multiplex PCR; TCRdb holds only in-frame clones, not every one. The sample lists 170,000 or so clones; 89% were seen once. This CDR3 is built from 13 residues. Germline lookup yields CDR1 SGHTA and CDR2 FQGNSA. V gave up 3 bases and J gave up 8 bases; unmatched junction bases: 5. Sequencing was carried out using peripheral blood. The J gene is TRBJ1-2, the V gene TRBV7-2; 8 nucleotides match TRBD1. The receptor was isolated from a man between 18 and 35 years old who had recovered from COVID-19. As DNA, the CDR3 is TGTGCCAGCAGCTTGGACAGGGCGCGAGGCTACACCTTC. It is translated as CASSLDRARGYTF. The full variable domain, rest sourced from reference TRBV7-2 and TRBJ1-2, is GAGVSQSPSNKVTEKGKDVELRCDPISGHTALYWYRQSLGQGLEFLIYFQGNSAPDKSGLPSDRFSAERTGGSVSTLTIQRTQQEDSAVYLCASSLDRARGYTFGSGTRLTVV.